Below are 18 T cell receptor beta chains sequenced from a single sample in a study of blood T cells in healthy people across ages. Sample-barcoded 5' priming and a J-beta primer mix drove a second PCR of roughly 6 to 12 cycles. TCRdb independently ran MiXCR on the 5' RACE reads; one entry per CDR3 protein. The sample has 1 million or so distinct CDR3 sequences, under 30% seen once. The sample also formed part of further work on T cells of mothers and their children.

Sequencing input: blood. These receptors originate from a girl aged 2-10 years in good health.

This chain joins TRBV2 and TRBJ1-2; weak D call: TRBD1 (5 bases). Germline loops: CDR1 SNHLY, CDR2 FYNNEI. The CDR3 runs 14 residues. The V end was cut by 1 base, the J end by 2 bases, with 8 bases between. The CDR3 DNA reads as TGTGCCAGCAGTGAAGGCAGGGACAACTATGGCTACACCTTC. Its protein product is CASSEGRDNYGYTF.

This clonotype was counted only a few times. The genes are TRBV5-6 and TRBJ1-2, with TRBD1 as a possible D gene (5 bases). The CDR3 has 13 amino acids. The ends were cut back, 0 bases at V and 8 bases at J, with 11 bases in the middle. Germline loops: CDR1 SGHDT, CDR2 YYEEEE. The CDR3: CASSLAGRDGYTF. The CDR3 DNA reads as TGTGCCAGCAGCTTGGCGGGGCGGGACGGCTACACCTTC.

The chain uses TRBV7-3 and TRBJ2-1; weak D call: TRBD2 (7 bases). Trimming removed 1 base at V and 0 bases at J, with 16 bases between. The CDR3 is 18 amino acids. The germline V gene has CDR1 SGHTA and CDR2 FQGTGA. The DNA of the CDR3 is TGTGCCAGCAGCTTAAGAGGGAGGGGGATCGGCTCCTACAATGAGCAGTTCTTC. Its translation: CASSLRGRGIGSYNEQFF.

This clonotype was found many times. The V and J genes are TRBV4-1 and TRBJ1-1; D perhaps matches TRBD1 (5 bases). The CDR3 has 14 residues. The germline CDR1 and CDR2 sequences are MGHRA and YSYEKL. V lost 1 base and J 1 base, leaving 7 bases between the germline ends. CDR3 in DNA: TGCGCCAGCAGCCAAGTTGGGGCGAACACTGAAGCTTTCTTT. This sequence encodes CASSQVGANTEAFF.

This chain uses TRBV4-1 with TRBJ2-7, with TRBD2 as a possible D gene (5 bases). Looked up from germline, CDR1 is MGHRA and CDR2 is YSYEKL. CDR3 length: 14 residues. With 5 bases removed from V and 0 bases from J, the gap between germline ends came to 11 bases. The CDR3 is CASSINEGSYEQYF. In DNA, the CDR3 is TGCGCCAGCAGCATTAACGAGGGCTCCTACGAGCAGTACTTC.

V and J are TRBV29-1 and TRBJ2-4; D is uncertain. CDR3 length: 13 residues. The germline CDR1 and CDR2 sequences are SQVTM and ANQGSEA. V lost 7 bases and J 2 bases, leaving 12 bases between the germline ends. CDR3 protein: CSALNFSKNIQYF. DNA for the CDR3: TGCAGCGCCTTAAATTTCTCCAAAAACATTCAGTACTTC.

A few counts support this clonotype. In nucleotides, the CDR3 is TGTGCCACCAGTGATTTAAGGAGTGCTACAGATACGCAGTATTTT. Translation: CATSDLRSATDTQYF. V is TRBV24-1 and J is TRBJ2-3; D is uncertain. CDR3 length: 15 amino acids. V gave up 1 base and J gave up 3 bases, with 10 bases separating them. Germline V CDR1 and CDR2: KGHDR, SFDVKD.

The chain employs TRBV7-2 and TRBJ2-2, with 11 bases aligning to TRBD2. The CDR3 contains 18 residues. The germline gives CDR1 SGHTA, CDR2 FQGNSA. V gave up 5 bases and J gave up 3 bases; unmatched junction bases: 11. The CDR3 is CASSHSGRAYGDTGELFF. CDR3 DNA sequence: TGTGCCAGCAGCCATAGCGGGAGGGCCTACGGTGACACCGGGGAGCTGTTTTTT. Full variable domain (rest looked up from reference TRBV7-2 and TRBJ2-2): GAGVSQSPSNKVTEKGKDVELRCDPISGHTALYWYRQSLGQGLEFLIYFQGNSAPDKSGLPSDRFSAERTGGSVSTLTIQRTQQEDSAVYLCASSHSGRAYGDTGELFFGEGSRLTVL.

The V gene is TRBV12-3 or TRBV12-4, the J gene TRBJ1-6; no clear D gene. V was shortened by 3 bases and J by 13 bases, with 10 bases between the two germline ends. CDR3 length: 12 amino acids. CDR3 loop: CASSFNLVPLHF. The DNA for the CDR3 is TGTGCCAGCAGTTTTAACTTGGTGCCCCTCCACTTT.

The rearrangement links TRBV28 to TRBJ1-1; TRBD1 might be the D (6 bases). V lost 4 bases to trimming and J lost 9 bases, with 12 bases between them. The CDR3 extends over 12 amino acids. Germline CDR1 reads MDHEN; CDR2 reads SYDVKM. Here the CDR3 DNA reads TGTGCCAGCAGTTGGTGGGGGCAGCAAGCTTTCTTT. Protein sequence: CASSWWGQQAFF.

This clonotype was found a few times. This sequence joins TRBV24-1 and TRBJ1-3; 9 nucleotides align to TRBD1. This CDR3 has 14 residues. Germline V gene lookup returns CDR1 KGHDR and CDR2 SFDVKD. Trimming at V came to 5 bases and at J to 3 bases, leaving 1 base not matched to a gene. This chain's CDR3 is CATSGTGDGNTIYF. DNA for the CDR3: TGTGCCACCAGTGGGACAGGGGATGGAAACACCATATATTTT.

CDR3 region: CASSVVEVTEAFF. The CDR3 coding sequence is TGTGCCAGCAGCGTAGTCGAAGTCACTGAAGCTTTCTTT. V usage is TRBV9 and J usage is TRBJ1-1; unclear D gene. V lost 0 bases and J lost 4, with 7 bases in between. The CDR3 contains 13 residues. Per the germline V gene, CDR1 is SGDLS and CDR2 is YYNGEE.

The chain is built from TRBV12-3 or TRBV12-4 and TRBJ2-6; tentatively, D is TRBD1 (5 bases). V lost 5 bases and J lost 1, with 12 bases in between. The CDR3 covers 16 residues. CDR3 DNA: TGTGCCAGCAGTGGAAGGGGATGGTCTGGGGCCAACGTCCTGACTTTC. Translating it yields CASSGRGWSGANVLTF.

This sequence joins TRBV29-1 and TRBJ1-4; D possibly corresponds to TRBD1 (5 bases). The germline V gene encodes CDR1 SQVTM and CDR2 ANQGSEA. The CDR3 runs 12 residues. V was shortened by 2 bases and J by 10 bases, with 11 bases between the two germline ends. This CDR3 is CSVESGRGKLFF. CDR3 in DNA: TGCAGCGTTGAATCGGGGAGGGGAAAACTGTTTTTT.

The rearrangement links TRBV4-1 to TRBJ2-2; 8 positions agree with TRBD1. V lost 8 bases, J lost 3 bases, and 11 bases stayed unmatched. This CDR3 has 16 amino acids. In germline, CDR1 is MGHRA, CDR2 YSYEKL. This chain's CDR3 is CASLKAGTGHTGELFF. Here the CDR3 DNA reads TGCGCCAGCTTAAAGGCCGGGACAGGACACACCGGGGAGCTGTTTTTT.

V is TRBV6-7 and J is TRBJ1-1; D is possibly TRBD1 (5 bases). TRBV6-7 is an ORF; its function is uncertain. The CDR3 has 16 residues. The V gene lost 2 bases and the J gene lost 1 base, with 14 bases spanning the gap. This chain's CDR3 is CASSYPSRGSNTEAFF. The CDR3 DNA reads TGTGCCAGCAGTTACCCCTCGAGGGGTTCGAACACTGAAGCTTTCTTT.

This chain links TRBV25-1 with TRBJ2-7, with D possibly TRBD2 on 5 matching bases. Germline CDR1 is MGHDK and CDR2 is SYGVNS. V lost 3 bases to trimming and J lost 2 bases, with 14 bases between them. This CDR3 is built from 15 residues. The CDR3 DNA sequence: TGTGCCAGCAGTGATACCTGGACTTACCCCTACGAGCAGTACTTC. Protein product: CASSDTWTYPYEQYF.

The CDR3 region is CASKIGHLSGANVLTF. The CDR3 bases are TGTGCCAGTAAAATAGGACATCTCTCTGGGGCCAACGTCCTGACTTTC. The chain is built from TRBV6-2 or TRBV6-3 and TRBJ2-6; possible D gene TRBD1, 5 bases. CDR3 length: 16 amino acids. The V end lost 9 bases, the J end lost 0 bases, and 15 bases lay between the germline ends. Germline V gives CDR1 MNHEY, CDR2 SVGEGT.